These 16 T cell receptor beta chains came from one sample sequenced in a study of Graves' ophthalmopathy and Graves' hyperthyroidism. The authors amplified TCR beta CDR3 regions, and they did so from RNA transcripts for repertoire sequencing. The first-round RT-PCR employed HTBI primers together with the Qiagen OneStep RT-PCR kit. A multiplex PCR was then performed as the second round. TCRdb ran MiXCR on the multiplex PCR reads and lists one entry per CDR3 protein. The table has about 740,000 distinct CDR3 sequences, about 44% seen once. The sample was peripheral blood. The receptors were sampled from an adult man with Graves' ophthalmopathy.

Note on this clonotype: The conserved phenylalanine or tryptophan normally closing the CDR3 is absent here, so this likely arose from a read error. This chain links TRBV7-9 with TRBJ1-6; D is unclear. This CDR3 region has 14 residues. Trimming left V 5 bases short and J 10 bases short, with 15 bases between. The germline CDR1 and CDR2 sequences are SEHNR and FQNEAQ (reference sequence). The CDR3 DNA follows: TGTGCCAGCAGCCAAGAACCCCCCGGGTCACCCCTCCACCTT. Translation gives CASSQEPPGSPLHL.

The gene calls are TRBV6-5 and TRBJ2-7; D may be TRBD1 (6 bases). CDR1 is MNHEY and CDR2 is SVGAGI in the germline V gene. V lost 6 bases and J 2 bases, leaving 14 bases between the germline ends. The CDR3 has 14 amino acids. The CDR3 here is CASSVGTTTYEQYF. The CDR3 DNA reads TGTGCCAGCAGCGTTGGGACAACCACCTACGAGCAGTACTTC.

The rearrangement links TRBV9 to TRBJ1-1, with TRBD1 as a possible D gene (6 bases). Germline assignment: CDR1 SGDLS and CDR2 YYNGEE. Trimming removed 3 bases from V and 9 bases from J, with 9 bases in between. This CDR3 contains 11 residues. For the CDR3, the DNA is TGTGCCAGCAGCGGGGGGGCGAAAGCTTTCTTT. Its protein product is CASSGGAKAFF.

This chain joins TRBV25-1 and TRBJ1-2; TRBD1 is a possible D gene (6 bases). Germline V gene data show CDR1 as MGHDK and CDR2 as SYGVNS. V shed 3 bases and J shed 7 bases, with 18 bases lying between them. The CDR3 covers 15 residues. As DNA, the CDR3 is TGTGCCAGCAGTGATAGTGCCGGGGGCGGCGGTGGCTACACCTTC. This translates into CASSDSAGGGGGYTF.

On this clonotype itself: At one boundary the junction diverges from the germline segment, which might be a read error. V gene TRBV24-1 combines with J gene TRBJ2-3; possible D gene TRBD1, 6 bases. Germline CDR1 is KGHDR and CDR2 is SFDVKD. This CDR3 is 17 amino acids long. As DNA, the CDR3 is TGTGCCATCAGTGGGCCGAACAGGGATGAGGACACAGATACGCAGTATTTT. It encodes CAISGPNRDEDTDTQYF.

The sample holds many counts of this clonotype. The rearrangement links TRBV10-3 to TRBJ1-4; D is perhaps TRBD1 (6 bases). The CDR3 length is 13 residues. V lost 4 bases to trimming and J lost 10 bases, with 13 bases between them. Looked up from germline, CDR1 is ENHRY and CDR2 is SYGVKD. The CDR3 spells CAISGGGFGKLFF. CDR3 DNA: TGTGCCATCAGTGGAGGGGGTTTTGGAAAACTGTTTTTT.

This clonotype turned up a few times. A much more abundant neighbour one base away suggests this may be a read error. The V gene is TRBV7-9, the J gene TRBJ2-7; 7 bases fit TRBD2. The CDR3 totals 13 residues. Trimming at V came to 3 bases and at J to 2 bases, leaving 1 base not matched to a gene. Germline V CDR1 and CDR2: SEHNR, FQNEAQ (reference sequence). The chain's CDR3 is CASSFGLAYEQYF. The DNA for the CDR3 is TGTGCCAGCAGCTTCGGACTAGCCTACGAGCAGTACTTC.

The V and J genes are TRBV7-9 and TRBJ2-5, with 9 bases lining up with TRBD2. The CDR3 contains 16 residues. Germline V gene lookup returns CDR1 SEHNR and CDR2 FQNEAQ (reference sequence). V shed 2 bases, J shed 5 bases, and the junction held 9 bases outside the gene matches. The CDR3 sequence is CASSLTGGGASETQYF. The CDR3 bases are TGTGCCAGCAGCTTAACTGGCGGGGGGGCTTCGGAGACCCAGTACTTC.

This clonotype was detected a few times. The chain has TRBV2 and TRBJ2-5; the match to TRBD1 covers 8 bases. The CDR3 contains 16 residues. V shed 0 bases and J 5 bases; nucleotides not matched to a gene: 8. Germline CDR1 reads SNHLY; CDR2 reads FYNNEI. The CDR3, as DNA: TGTGCCAGCAGTGAAGCCAGGACAGGGCTTTTGGAGACCCAGTACTTC. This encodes CASSEARTGLLETQYF.

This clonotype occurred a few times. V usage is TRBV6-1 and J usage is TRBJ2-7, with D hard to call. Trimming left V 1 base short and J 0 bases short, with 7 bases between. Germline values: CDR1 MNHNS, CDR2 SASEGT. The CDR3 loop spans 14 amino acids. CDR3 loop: CASSEDASSYEQYF. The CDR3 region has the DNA TGTGCCAGCAGTGAAGATGCGAGCTCCTACGAGCAGTACTTC.

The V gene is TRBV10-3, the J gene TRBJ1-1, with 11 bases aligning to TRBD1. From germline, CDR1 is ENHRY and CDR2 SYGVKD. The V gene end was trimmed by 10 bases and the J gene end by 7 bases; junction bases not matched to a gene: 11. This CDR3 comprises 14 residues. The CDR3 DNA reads TGTGCCAGCAGCCCTTGGGACAGGGGGAGTGAAGCTTTCTTT. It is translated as CASSPWDRGSEAFF.

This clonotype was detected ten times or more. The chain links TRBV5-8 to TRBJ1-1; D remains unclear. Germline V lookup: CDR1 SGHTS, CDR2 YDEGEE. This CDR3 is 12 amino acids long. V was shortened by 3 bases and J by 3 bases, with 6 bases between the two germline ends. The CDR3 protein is CASSSQDTEAFF. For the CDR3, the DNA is TGTGCCAGCAGCTCGCAGGACACTGAAGCTTTCTTT. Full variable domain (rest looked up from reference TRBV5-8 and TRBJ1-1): EAGVTQSPTHLIKTRGQQATLRCSPISGHTSVYWYQQALGLGLQFLLWYDEGEERNRGNFPPRFSGRQFPNYSSELNVNALELEDSALYLCASSSQDTEAFFGQGTRLTVV.

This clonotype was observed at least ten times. CDR3 coding DNA: TGCAGCGTCGCGCGAATTGGGACAGATCAAGAGACCCAGTACTTC. It yields the protein CSVARIGTDQETQYF. The genes are TRBV29-1 and TRBJ2-5; TRBD1 aligns across 7 bases. Germline-derived CDR1 and CDR2 are SQVTM and ANQGSEA. CDR3 size: 15 residues. With 6 bases clipped from V and 2 bases from J, the junction kept 12 bases outside the gene matches.

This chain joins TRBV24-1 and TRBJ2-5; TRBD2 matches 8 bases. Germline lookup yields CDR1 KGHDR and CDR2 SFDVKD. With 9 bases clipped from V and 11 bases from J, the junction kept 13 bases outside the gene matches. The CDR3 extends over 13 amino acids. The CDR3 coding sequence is TGTGCCACCGGACTAGCAAGCACAGATACGCAGTACTTC. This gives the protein CATGLASTDTQYF.

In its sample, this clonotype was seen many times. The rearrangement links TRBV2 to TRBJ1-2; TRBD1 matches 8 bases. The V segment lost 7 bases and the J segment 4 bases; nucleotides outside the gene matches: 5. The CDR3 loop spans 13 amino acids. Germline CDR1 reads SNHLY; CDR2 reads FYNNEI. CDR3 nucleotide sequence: TGTGCCAGCACCCGGACAGGGCCCTATGGCTACACCTTC. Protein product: CASTRTGPYGYTF.

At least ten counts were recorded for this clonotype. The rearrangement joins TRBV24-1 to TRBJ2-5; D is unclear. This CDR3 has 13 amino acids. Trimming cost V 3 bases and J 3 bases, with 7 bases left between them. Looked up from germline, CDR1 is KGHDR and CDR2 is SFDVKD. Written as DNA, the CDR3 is TGTGCCACCAGTGATGCGAGAGAAGAGACCCAGTACTTC. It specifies CATSDAREETQYF.